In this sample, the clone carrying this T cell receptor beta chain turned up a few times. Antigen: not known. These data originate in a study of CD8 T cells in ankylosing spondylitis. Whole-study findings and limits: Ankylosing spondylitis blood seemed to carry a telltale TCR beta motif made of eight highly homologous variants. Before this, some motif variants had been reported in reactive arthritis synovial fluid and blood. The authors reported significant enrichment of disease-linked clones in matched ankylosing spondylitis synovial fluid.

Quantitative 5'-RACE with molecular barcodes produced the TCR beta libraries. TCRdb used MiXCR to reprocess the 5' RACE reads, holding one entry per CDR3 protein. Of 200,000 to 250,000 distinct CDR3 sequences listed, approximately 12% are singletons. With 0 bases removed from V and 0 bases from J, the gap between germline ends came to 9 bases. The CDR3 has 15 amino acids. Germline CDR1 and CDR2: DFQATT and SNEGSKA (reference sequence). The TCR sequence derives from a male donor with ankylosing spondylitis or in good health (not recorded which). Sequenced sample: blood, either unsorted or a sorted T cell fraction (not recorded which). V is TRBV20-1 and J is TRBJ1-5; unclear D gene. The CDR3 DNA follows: TGCAGTGCTAGAGATTTGGTAGTTAGCAATCAGCCCCAGCATTTT. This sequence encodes CSARDLVVSNQPQHF.